These 9 T cell receptor beta chains originate from one sample sequenced in a study of blood T cell repertoires in COVID-19 (dated by TCRdb to 2018 to 2021). Preparation of the library involved the immunoSEQ multiplex PCR assay. As stored in TCRdb, this immuneACCESS dataset retains in-frame rearrangements with V and J assigned. A fraction of the clones does not appear; measured against another copy, unresolved V genes explain less than half of the discrepancy, and the remainder lacks a known reason. The sample records roughly 250,000 clones, approximately 90% of which are singletons. The ten largest account for more than 1% of the sample. Sequencing was carried out using PBMCs or T cells enriched from blood (not recorded which). These receptor sequences come from a human donor in a cohort exposed to, infected with or recovered from COVID-19 (not recorded which). The donor label of this sample is uncertain.

This sequence joins TRBV5-1 and TRBJ1-2; D is undetermined. Germline values: CDR1 SGHRS, CDR2 YFSETQ. V lost 2 bases and J 6 bases, leaving 11 bases between the germline ends. The CDR3 runs 13 residues. The CDR3 reads CASSLSRLDGYTF. The DNA of the CDR3 is TGCGCCAGCAGCTTAAGCAGGTTGGATGGCTACACCTTC.

This clone was recorded only once. The chain uses TRBV18 and TRBJ2-7; 10 bases fit TRBD1. CDR1 and CDR2 from the germline V gene are KGHSH and LQKENI. The V segment lost 5 bases and the J segment 2 bases; nucleotides outside the gene matches: 3. The CDR3 contains 14 residues. The CDR3 nucleotides read TGTGCCAGCTCATGGGACAGGGGCCCCTACGAGCAGTACTTC. Protein: CASSWDRGPYEQYF.

V is TRBV19 and J is TRBJ2-2; D is possibly TRBD2 (6 bases). Germline CDR1 is LNHDA and CDR2 is SQIVND (reference sequence). Trimming pared 7 bases from V and 2 bases from J, leaving 17 bases between. The CDR3 totals 16 residues. CDR3 in amino acids: CASTRGPGVNTGELFF. Written as DNA, the CDR3 is TGTGCCAGTACCCGGGGCCCGGGGGTCAACACCGGGGAGCTGTTTTTT.

In DNA, the CDR3 is TGTGCCAGCAGCCCACCGGACAGGGGCAGGAACACTGAAGCTTTCTTT. Protein product: CASSPPDRGRNTEAFF. The chain joins TRBV5-4 to TRBJ1-1, with 9 bases lining up with TRBD1. The CDR3 spans 16 residues. The germline CDR1 and CDR2 sequences are SGHNT and YYREEE (reference sequence). Trimming cost V 4 bases and J 1 base; bases outside gene matches: 8.

The rearrangement uses TRBV29-1 and TRBJ2-5; TRBD2 matches at 7 bases. Germline V gene lookup returns CDR1 SQVTM and CDR2 ANQGSEA. The ends lost 6 bases at V and 4 bases at J; junction bases unmatched: 5. This CDR3 contains 12 residues. The CDR3 nucleotides are TGCAGCGTGCCCGGACTAGGAGAGACCCAGTACTTC. Encoded protein: CSVPGLGETQYF.

The V call is TRBV4-2, the J call TRBJ1-3; D gene ambiguous. Trimming took 4 bases from V and 0 from J, leaving 10 bases between them. Germline CDR1 and CDR2: LGHNA and YNFKEQ. This CDR3 spans 15 amino acids. The CDR3 spells CASSPPDSSGNTIYF. CDR3 bases: TGTGCCAGCAGCCCTCCGGACTCCTCTGGAAACACCATATATTTT.

V and J are TRBV11-2 and TRBJ2-7, with D maybe TRBD1 (5 bases). This CDR3 contains 14 residues. The V end was cut by 2 bases, the J end by 5 bases, with 13 bases between. The germline V gene has CDR1 SGHAT and CDR2 FQNNGV. CDR3 region: CASSLILAGHEQYF. The CDR3 DNA reads TGTGCCAGCAGCTTAATCCTTGCAGGGCACGAGCAGTACTTC.

This clone showed up just once. This chain links TRBV18 with TRBJ1-1, with a possible D match to TRBD1 (6 bases). V was cut by 4 bases and J by 5 bases, with 14 bases left in between. Germline-derived CDR1 and CDR2 are KGHSH and LQKENI. This CDR3 has 14 residues. The CDR3 DNA follows: TGTGCCAGCTCACAATTGGTCCAGGGGACTGAAGCTTTCTTT. As protein: CASSQLVQGTEAFF. The full variable domain, completed using reference TRBV18 and TRBJ1-1, is NAGVMQNPRHLVRRRGQEARLRCSPMKGHSHVYWYRQLPEEGLKFMVYLQKENIIDESGMPKERFSAEFPKEGPSILRIQQVVRGDSAAYFCASSQLVQGTEAFFGQGTRLTVV.

The chain recombines TRBV27 with TRBJ2-3; possible D gene TRBD2, 6 bases. The CDR3 loop spans 17 amino acids. V gave up 10 bases and J gave up 1 base, with 24 bases separating them. The germline V gene encodes CDR1 MNHEY and CDR2 SMNVEV (reference sequence). CDR3 DNA sequence: TGTGCCACCAGAGGACTCTCGCGGGGCTTTGGCACAGATACGCAGTATTTT. Translating gives CATRGLSRGFGTDTQYF.